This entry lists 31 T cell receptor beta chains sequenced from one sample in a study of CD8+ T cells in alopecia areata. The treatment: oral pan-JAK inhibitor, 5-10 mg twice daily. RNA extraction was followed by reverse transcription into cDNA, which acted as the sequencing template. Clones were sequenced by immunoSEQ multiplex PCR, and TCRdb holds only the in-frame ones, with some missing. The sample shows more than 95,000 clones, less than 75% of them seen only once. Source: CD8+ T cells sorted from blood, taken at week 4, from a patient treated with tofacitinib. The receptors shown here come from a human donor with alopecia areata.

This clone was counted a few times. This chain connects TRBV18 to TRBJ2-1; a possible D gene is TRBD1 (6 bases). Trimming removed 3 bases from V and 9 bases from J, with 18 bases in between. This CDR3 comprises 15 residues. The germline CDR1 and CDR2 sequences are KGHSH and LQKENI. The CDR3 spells CASSPEPPGAGEQFF. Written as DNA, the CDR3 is TGTGCCAGCTCACCCGAACCGCCAGGGGCCGGTGAGCAGTTCTTC.

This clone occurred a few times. CDR3 in DNA: TGTGCCAGCAGCCCGACTAGGAGAGAGACCCAGTACTTC. It translates to CASSPTRRETQYF. The rearrangement joins TRBV7-6 to TRBJ2-5; perhaps TRBD2 as D (6 bases). Trimming cost V 5 bases and J 4 bases, with 11 bases left between them. The CDR3 is 13 amino acids. The germline gives CDR1 SGHVS, CDR2 FNYEAQ.

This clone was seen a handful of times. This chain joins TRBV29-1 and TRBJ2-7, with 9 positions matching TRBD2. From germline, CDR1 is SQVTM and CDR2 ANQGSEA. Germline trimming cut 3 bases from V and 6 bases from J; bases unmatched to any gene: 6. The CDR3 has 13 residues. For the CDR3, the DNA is TGCAGCGTTGAGGGGACTAGCCGTCGCGAGCAGTACTTC. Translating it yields CSVEGTSRREQYF.

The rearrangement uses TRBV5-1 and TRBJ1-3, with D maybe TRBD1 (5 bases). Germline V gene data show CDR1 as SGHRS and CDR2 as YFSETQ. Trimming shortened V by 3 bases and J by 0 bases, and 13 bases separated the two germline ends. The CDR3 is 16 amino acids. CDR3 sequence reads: CASSSEQDYSGNTIYF. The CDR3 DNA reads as TGCGCCAGCAGCTCGGAACAGGATTACTCTGGAAACACCATATATTTT.

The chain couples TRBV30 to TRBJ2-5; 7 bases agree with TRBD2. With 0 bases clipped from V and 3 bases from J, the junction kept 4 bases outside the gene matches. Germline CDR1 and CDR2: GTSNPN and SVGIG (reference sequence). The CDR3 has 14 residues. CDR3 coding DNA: TGTGCCTGGAGTGTAACGGCGGGGGAAGAGACCCAGTACTTC. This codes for CAWSVTAGEETQYF.

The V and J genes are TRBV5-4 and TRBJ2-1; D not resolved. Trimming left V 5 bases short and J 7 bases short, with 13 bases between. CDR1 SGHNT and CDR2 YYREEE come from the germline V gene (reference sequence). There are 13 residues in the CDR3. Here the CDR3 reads CASSWEPVNEQFF. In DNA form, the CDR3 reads TGTGCCAGCAGTTGGGAACCCGTAAATGAGCAGTTCTTC.

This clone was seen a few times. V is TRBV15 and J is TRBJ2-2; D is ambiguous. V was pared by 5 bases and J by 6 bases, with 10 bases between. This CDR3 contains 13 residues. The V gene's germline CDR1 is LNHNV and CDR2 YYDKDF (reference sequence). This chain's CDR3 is CATSLRSPGELFF. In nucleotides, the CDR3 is TGTGCCACCAGCTTACGGAGTCCCGGGGAGCTGTTTTTT.

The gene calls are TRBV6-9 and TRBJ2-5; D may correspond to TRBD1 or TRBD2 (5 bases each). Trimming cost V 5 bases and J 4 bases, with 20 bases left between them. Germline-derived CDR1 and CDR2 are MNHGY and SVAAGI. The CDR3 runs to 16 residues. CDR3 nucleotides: TGTGCCAGCAGTCCCTTACGCCCGGGGCGACGAGAGACCCAGTACTTC. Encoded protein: CASSPLRPGRRETQYF.

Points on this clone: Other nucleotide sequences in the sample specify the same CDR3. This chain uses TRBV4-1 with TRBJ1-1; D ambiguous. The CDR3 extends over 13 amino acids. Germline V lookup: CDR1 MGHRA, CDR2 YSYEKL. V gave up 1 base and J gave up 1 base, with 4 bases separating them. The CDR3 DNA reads TGCGCCAGCAGCCAAGTGGGGAACACTGAAGCTTTCTTT. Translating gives CASSQVGNTEAFF.

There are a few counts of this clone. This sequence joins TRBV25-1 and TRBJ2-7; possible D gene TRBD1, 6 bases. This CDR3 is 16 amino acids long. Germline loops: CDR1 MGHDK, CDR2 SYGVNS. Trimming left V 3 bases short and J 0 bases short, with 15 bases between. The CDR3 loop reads CASSDLTGQPSYEQYF. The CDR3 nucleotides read TGTGCCAGCAGTGATTTGACGGGACAACCCTCCTACGAGCAGTACTTC.

CDR3 coding DNA: TGTGCCAGTAGTCACGTCTCTCACAATGAGCAGTTCTTC. This gives the protein CASSHVSHNEQFF. The chain joins TRBV19 to TRBJ2-1; D gene unclear. The CDR3 is made up of 13 amino acids. Germline CDR1 and CDR2: LNHDA and SQIVND (reference sequence). The V end lost 5 bases, the J end lost 5 bases, and 10 bases lay between the germline ends.

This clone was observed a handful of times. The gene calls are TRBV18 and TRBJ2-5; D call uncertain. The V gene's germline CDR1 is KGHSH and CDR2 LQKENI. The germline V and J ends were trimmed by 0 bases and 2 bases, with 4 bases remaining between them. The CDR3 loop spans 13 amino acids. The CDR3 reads CASSPPVQETQYF. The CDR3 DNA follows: TGTGCCAGCTCACCACCAGTTCAAGAGACCCAGTACTTC.

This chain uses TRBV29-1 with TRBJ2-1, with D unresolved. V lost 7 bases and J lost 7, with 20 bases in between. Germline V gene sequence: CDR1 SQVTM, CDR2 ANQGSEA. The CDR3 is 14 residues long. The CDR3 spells CSAEPYLTPNEQFF. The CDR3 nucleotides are TGCAGCGCCGAGCCCTACTTGACCCCAAATGAGCAGTTCTTC.

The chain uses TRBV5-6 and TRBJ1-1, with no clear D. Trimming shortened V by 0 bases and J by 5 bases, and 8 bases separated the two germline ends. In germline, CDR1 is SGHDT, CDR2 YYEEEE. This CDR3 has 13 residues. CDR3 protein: CASSLGGGTEAFF. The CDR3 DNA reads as TGTGCCAGCAGCTTGGGAGGAGGGACTGAAGCTTTCTTT.

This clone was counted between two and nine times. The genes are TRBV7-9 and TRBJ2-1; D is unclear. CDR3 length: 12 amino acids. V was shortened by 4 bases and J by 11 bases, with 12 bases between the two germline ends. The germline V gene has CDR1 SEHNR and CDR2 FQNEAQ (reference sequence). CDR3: CASSSDLRQQFF. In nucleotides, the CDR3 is TGTGCCAGCAGCTCCGATTTACGGCAGCAGTTCTTC. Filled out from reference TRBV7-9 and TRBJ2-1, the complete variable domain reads DTGVSQNPRHKITKRGQNVTFRCDPISEHNRLYWYRQTLGQGPEFLTYFQNEAQLEKSRLLSDRFSAERPKGSFSTLEIQRTEQGDSAMYLCASSSDLRQQFFGPGTRLTVL.

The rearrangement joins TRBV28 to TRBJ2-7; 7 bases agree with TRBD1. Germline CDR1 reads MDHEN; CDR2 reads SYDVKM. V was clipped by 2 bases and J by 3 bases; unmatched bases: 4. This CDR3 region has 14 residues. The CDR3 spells CASSLETGHYEQYF. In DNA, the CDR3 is TGTGCCAGCAGTTTAGAGACAGGGCACTACGAGCAGTACTTC.

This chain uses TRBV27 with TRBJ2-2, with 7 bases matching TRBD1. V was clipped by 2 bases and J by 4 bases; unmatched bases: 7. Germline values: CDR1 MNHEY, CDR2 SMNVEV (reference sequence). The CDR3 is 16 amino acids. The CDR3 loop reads CASSLKGARSTGELFF. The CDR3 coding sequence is TGTGCCAGCAGTTTAAAGGGGGCGCGGAGCACCGGGGAGCTGTTTTTT.

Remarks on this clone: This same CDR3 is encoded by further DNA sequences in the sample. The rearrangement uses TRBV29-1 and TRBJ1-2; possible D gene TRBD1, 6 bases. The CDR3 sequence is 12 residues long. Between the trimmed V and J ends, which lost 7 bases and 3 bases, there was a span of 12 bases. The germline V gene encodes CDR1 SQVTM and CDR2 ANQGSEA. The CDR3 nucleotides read TGCAGCGCCGCGGGGGCCCACTATGGCTACACCTTC. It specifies CSAAGAHYGYTF.

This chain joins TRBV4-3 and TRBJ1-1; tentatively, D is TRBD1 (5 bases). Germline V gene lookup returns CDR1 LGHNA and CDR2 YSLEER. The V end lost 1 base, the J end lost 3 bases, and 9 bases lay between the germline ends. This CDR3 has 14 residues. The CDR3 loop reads CASSQGRGDTEAFF. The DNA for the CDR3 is TGCGCCAGCAGCCAAGGTCGGGGCGACACTGAAGCTTTCTTT.

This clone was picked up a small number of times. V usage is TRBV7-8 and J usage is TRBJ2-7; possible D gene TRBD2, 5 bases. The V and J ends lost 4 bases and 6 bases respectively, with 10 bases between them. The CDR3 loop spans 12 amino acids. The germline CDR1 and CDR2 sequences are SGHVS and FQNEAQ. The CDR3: CASSSNAGEQYF. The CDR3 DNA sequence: TGTGCCAGCAGCTCCAATGCGGGCGAGCAGTACTTC.

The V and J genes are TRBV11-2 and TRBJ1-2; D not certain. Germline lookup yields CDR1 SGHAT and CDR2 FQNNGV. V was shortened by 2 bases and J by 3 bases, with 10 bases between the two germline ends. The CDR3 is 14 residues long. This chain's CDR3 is CASSLWPRDYGYTF. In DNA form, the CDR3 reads TGTGCCAGCAGCTTATGGCCGAGAGACTATGGCTACACCTTC.

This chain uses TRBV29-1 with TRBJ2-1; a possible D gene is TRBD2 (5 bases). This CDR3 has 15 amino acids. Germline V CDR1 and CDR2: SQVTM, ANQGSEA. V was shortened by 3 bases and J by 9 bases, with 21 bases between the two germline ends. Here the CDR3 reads CSVETVGRPRGEQFF. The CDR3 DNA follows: TGCAGCGTTGAGACCGTTGGACGCCCCCGGGGTGAGCAGTTCTTC.

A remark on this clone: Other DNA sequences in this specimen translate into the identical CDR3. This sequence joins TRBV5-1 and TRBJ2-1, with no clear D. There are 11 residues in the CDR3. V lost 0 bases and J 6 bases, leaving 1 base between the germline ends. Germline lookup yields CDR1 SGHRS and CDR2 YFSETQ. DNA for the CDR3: TGCGCCAGCAGCTTGGGCAATGAGCAGTTCTTC. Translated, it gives CASSLGNEQFF.

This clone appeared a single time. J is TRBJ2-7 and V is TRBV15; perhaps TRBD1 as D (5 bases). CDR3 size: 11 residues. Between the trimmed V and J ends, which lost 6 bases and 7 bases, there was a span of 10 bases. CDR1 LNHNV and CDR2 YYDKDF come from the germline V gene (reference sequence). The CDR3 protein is CATRVGREQYF. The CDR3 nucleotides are TGTGCCACCAGAGTGGGGCGTGAGCAGTACTTC.

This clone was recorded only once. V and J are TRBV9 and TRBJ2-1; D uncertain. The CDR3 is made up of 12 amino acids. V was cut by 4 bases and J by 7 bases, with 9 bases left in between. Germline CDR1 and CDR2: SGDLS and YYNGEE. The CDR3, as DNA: TGTGCCAGCAGCCATACACAAAATGAGCAGTTCTTC. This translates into CASSHTQNEQFF.

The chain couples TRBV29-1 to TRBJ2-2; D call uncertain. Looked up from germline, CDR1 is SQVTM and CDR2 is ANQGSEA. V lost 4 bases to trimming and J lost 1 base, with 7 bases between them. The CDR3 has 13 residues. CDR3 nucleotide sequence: TGCAGCGTTGGTCACAGGAACACCGGGGAGCTGTTTTTT. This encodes CSVGHRNTGELFF.

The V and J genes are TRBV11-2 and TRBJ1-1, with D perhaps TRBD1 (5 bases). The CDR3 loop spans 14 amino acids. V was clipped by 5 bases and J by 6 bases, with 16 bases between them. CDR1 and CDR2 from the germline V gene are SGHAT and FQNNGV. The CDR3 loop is CASSRPTGGSEAFF. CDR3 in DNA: TGTGCCAGCAGCCGACCCACAGGAGGCTCTGAAGCTTTCTTT.

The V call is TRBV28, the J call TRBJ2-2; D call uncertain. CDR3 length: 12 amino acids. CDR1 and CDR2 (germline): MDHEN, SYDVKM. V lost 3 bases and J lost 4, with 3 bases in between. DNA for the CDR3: TGTGCCAGCAGTTTTGGCACCGGGGAGCTGTTTTTT. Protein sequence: CASSFGTGELFF.

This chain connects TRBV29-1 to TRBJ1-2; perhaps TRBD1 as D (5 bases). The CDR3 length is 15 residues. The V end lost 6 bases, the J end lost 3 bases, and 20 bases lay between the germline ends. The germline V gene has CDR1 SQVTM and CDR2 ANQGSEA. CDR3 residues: CSVIFRQGGYYGYTF. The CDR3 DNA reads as TGCAGCGTCATCTTCAGGCAGGGAGGGTACTATGGCTACACCTTC.

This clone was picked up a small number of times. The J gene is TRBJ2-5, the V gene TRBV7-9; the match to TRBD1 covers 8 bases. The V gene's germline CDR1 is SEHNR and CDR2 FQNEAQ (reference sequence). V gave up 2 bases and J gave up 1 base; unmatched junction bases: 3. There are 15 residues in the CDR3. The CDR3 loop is CASSLTTGGQETQYF. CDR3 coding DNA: TGTGCCAGCAGCTTAACTACAGGGGGCCAAGAGACCCAGTACTTC. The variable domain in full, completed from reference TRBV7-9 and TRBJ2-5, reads DTGVSQNPRHKITKRGQNVTFRCDPISEHNRLYWYRQTLGQGPEFLTYFQNEAQLEKSRLLSDRFSAERPKGSFSTLEIQRTEQGDSAMYLCASSLTTGGQETQYFGPGTRLLVL.

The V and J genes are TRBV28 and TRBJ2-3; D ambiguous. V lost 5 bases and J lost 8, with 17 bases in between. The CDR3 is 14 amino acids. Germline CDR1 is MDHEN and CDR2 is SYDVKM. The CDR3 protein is CASSLRAEIATQYF. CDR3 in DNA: TGTGCCAGCAGTCTAAGGGCCGAGATCGCTACGCAGTATTTT.